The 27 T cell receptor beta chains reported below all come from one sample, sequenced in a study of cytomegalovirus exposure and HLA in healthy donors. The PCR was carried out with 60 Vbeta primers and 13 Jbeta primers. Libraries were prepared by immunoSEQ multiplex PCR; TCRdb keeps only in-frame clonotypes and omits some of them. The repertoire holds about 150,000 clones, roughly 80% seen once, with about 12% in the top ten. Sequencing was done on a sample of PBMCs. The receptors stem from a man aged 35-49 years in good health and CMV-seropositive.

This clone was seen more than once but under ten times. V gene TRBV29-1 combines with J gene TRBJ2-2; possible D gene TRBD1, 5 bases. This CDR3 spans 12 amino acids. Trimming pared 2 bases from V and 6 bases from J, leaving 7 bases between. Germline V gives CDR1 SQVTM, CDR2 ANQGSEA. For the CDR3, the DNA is TGCAGCGTTGAACACAGGCCCGGGGAGCTGTTTTTT. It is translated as CSVEHRPGELFF.

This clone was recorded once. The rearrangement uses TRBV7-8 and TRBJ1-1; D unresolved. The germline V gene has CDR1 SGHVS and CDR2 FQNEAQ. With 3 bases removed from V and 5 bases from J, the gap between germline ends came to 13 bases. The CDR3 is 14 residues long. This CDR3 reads CASSFGRRLTEAFF. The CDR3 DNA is TGTGCCAGCAGCTTCGGGCGGAGACTAACTGAAGCTTTCTTT.

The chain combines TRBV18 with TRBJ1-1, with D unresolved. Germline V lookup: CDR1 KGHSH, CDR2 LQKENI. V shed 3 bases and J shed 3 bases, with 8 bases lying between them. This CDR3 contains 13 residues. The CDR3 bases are TGTGCCAGCTCACCGGTAGAGGACACTGAAGCTTTCTTT. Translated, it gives CASSPVEDTEAFF.

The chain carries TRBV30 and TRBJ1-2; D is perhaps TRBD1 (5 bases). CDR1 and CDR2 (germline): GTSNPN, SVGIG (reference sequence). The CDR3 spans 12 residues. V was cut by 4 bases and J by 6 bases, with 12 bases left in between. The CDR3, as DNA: TGTGCCTGGAAAAGCCTCAGGGATGGCTACACCTTC. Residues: CAWKSLRDGYTF.

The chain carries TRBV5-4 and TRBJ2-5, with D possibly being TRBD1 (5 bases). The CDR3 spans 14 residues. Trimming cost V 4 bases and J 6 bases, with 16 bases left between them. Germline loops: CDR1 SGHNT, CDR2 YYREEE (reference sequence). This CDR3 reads CASSRAGYRQTQYF. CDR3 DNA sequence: TGTGCCAGCAGCCGTGCAGGGTATAGGCAGACCCAGTACTTC.

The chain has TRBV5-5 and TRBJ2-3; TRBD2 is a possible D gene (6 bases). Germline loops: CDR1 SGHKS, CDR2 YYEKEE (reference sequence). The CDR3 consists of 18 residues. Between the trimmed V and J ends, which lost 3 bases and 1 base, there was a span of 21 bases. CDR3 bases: TGTGCCAGCAGCTGGAGGGTCTGGCCCCTCGAGGGCACAGATACGCAGTATTTT. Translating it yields CASSWRVWPLEGTDTQYF. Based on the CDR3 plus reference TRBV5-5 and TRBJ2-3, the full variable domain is DAGVTQSPTHLIKTRGQQVTLRCSPISGHKSVSWYQQVLGQGPQFIFQYYEKEERGRGNFPDRFSARQFPNYSSELNVNALLLGDSALYLCASSWRVWPLEGTDTQYFGPGTRLTVL.

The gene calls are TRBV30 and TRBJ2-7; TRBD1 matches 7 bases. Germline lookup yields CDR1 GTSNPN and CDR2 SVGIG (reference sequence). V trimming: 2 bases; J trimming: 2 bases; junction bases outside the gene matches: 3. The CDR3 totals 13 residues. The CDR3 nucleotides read TGTGCCTGGAGTCCAGGGGGTCCCTACGAGCAGTACTTC. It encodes CAWSPGGPYEQYF. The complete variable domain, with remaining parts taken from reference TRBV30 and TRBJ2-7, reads SQTIHQWPATLVQPVGSPLSLECTVEGTSNPNLYWYRQAAGRGLQLLFYSVGIGQISSEVPQNLSASRPQDRQFILSSKKLLLSDSGFYLCAWSPGGPYEQYFGPGTRLTVT.

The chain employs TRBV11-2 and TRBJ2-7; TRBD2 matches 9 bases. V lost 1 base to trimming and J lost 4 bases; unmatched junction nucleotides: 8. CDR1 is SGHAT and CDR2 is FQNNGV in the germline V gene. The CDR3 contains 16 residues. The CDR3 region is CASSLGRLAGLYEQYF. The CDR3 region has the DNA TGTGCCAGCAGCTTAGGGCGCCTAGCGGGATTATACGAGCAGTACTTC.

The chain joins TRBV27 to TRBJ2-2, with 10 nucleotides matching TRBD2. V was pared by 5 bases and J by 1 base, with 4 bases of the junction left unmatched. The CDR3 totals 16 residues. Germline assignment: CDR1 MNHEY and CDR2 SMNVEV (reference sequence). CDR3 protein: CASSGWTSGNTGELFF. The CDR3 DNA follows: TGTGCCAGCAGTGGGTGGACTAGCGGGAACACCGGGGAGCTGTTTTTT.

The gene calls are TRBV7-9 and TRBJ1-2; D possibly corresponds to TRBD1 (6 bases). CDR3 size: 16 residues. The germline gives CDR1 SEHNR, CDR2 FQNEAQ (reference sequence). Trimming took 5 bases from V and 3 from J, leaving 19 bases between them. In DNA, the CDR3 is TGTGCCAGCAGCCCAGTCCGGACAGCAAAGGACTATGGCTACACCTTC. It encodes CASSPVRTAKDYGYTF.

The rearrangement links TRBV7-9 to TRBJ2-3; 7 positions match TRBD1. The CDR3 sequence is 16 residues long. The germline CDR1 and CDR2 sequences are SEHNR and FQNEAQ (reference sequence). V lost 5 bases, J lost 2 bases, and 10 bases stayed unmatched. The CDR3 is CASSPSRTGSTDTQYF. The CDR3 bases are TGTGCCAGCAGCCCCAGTCGGACAGGATCCACAGATACGCAGTATTTT.

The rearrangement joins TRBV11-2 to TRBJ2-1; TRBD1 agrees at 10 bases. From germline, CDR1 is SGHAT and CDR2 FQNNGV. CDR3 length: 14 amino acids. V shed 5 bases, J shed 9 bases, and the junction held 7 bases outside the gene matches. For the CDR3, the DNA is TGTGCCAGCAGCACCCGACAGGGGGCAGGTGAGCAGTTCTTC. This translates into CASSTRQGAGEQFF.

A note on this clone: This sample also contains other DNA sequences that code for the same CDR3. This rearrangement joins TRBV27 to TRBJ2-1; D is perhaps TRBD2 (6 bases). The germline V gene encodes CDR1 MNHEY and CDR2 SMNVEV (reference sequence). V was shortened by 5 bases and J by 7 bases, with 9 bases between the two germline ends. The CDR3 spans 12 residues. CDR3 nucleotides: TGTGCCAGCAGTCTTGGAGGGAATGAGCAGTTCTTC. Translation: CASSLGGNEQFF.

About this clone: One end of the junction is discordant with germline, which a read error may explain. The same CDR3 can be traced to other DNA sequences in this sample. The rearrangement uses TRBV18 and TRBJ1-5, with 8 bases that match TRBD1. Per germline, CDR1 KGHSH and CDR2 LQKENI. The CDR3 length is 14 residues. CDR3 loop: CASSPQGVDQPQHF. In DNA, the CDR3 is TGTGCCAGCTCGCCACAGGGGGTAGATCAGCCCCAGCATTTT.

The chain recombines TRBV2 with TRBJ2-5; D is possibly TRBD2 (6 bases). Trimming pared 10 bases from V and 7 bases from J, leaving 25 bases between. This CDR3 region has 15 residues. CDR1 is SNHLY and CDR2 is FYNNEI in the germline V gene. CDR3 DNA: TGTGCCAATGGACGGGGGATAGCGGACGGGGCGACCCAGTACTTC. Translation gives CANGRGIADGATQYF.

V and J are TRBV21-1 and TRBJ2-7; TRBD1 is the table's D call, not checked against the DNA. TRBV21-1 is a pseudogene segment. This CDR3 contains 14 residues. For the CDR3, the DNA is TGTGCCAGCAGTCCGGGACAGACACACTACGAGCAGTACTTC. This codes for CASSPGQTHYEQYF.

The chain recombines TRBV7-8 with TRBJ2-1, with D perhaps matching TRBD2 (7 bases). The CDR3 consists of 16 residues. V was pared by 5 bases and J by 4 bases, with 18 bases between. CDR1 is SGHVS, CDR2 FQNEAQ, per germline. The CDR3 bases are TGTGCCAGCAGCCCCGGAGGGGGACTACCATACAATGAGCAGTTCTTC. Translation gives CASSPGGGLPYNEQFF.

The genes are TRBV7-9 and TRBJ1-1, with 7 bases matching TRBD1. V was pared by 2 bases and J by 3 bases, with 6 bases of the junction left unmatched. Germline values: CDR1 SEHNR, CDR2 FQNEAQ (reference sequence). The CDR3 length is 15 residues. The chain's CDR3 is CASSLPHTGDTEAFF. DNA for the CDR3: TGTGCCAGCAGCTTACCCCACACAGGGGACACTGAAGCTTTCTTT.

The CDR3 is CASSQEWGLGNTIYF. CDR3 nucleotides: TGCGCCAGCAGCCAAGAATGGGGACTAGGAAACACCATATATTTT. The chain is built from TRBV4-3 and TRBJ1-3; possibly TRBD1 for D (5 bases). Germline V lookup: CDR1 LGHNA, CDR2 YSLEER. Trimming stripped 0 bases from V and 4 bases from J, with 10 bases between. The CDR3 loop spans 15 amino acids.

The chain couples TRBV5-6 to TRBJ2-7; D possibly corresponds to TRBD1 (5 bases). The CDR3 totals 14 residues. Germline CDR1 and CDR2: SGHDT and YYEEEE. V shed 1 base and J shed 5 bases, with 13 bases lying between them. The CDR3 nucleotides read TGTGCCAGCAGCTTGTTCGGACATCCCAACGAGCAGTACTTC. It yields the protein CASSLFGHPNEQYF.

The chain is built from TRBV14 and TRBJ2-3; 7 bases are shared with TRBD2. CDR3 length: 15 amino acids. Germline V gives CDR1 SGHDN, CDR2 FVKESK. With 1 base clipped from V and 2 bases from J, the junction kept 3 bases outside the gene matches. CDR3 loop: CASSQGGLVTDTQYF. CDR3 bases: TGTGCCAGCAGCCAAGGTGGACTAGTCACAGATACGCAGTATTTT.

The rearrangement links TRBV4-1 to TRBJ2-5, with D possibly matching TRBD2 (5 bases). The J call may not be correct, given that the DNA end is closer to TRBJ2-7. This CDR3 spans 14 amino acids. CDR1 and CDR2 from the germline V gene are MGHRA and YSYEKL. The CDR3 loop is CASSPTPGDDEQYF. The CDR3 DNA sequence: TGCGCCAGCAGCCCAACACCCGGGGATGACGAGCAGTACTTC.

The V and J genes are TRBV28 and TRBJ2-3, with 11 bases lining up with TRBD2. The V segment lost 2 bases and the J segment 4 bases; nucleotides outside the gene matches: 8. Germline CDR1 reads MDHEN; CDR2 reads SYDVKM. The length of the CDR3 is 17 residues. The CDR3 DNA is TGTGCCAGCAGTTTACTCTTTAGCGGGAGGGCCTCAGATACGCAGTATTTT. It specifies CASSLLFSGRASDTQYF. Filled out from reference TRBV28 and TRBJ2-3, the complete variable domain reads DVKVTQSSRYLVKRTGEKVFLECVQDMDHENMFWYRQDPGLGLRLIYFSYDVKMKEKGDIPEGYSVSREKKERFSLILESASTNQTSMYLCASSLLFSGRASDTQYFGPGTRLTVL.

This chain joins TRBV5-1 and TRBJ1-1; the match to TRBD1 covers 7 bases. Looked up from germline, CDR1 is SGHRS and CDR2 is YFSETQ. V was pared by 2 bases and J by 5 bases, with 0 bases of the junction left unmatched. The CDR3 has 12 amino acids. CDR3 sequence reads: CASSLQGTEAFF. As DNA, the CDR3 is TGCGCCAGCAGCTTACAGGGGACTGAAGCTTTCTTT.

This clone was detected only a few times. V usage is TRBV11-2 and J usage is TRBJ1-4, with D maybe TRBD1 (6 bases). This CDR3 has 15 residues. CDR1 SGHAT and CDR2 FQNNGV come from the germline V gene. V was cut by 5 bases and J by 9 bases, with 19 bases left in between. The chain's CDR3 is CASSQGTLWNQKLFF. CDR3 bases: TGTGCCAGCAGCCAAGGGACACTTTGGAATCAAAAACTGTTTTTT.

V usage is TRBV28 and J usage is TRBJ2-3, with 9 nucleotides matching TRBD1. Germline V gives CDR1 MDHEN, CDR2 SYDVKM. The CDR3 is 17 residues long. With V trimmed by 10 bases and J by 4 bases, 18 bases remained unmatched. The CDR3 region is CATNPLMGQGGSDTQYF. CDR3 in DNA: TGTGCCACCAACCCCCTAATGGGACAGGGTGGGTCAGATACGCAGTATTTT.

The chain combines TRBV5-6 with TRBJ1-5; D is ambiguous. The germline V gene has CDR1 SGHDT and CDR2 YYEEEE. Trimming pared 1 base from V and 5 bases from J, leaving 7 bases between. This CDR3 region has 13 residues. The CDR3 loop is CASSLSSYQPQHF. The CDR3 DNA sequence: TGTGCCAGCAGCTTGTCGTCCTATCAGCCCCAGCATTTT.